This TCR beta chain emerged from a study of HIV-infected patients and healthy controls. Study-wide results and caveats: Significantly higher mean Gini indices appeared in HIV-infected repertoires, possibly reflecting oligoclonality. Untreated HIV+ repertoires had roughly threefold fewer distinct CDR3s and lower Shannon diversity than healthy controls. The authors saw processing only sixteen HIV-infected individuals as a major limitation on generality. During therapy, HIV-associated CDR3s fell significantly in frequency, while CMV-associated CDR3s did not change significantly.

The CDR3 has 12 residues. V lost 5 bases to trimming and J lost 3 bases, with 7 bases between them. CDR1 SGHAT and CDR2 FQNNGV come from the germline V gene. The repertoire came from unfractionated whole blood and reflected all unsorted peripheral T cells. Only a few counts were recorded for this clonotype. Its cognate antigen is unknown. Reverse transcription used 450 to 550 ng RNA and constant-region primers for alpha and beta. Separate chain-specific third strand synthesis with multiplexing indices produced the alpha and beta libraries. One entry per CDR3 protein, called by TCRdb with MiXCR from the 5' RACE reads. This table holds 15,000 to 20,000 distinct CDR3 sequences, 10% found once.

This receptor was identified in an adult in good health. Sample: blood. The V call is TRBV11-2, the J call TRBJ2-5, with no clear D. CDR3 DNA: TGTGCCAGCAGCCCCACCGAAGAGACCCAGTACTTC. Its translation: CASSPTEETQYF.